Shown below are 3 T cell receptor beta chains from a single sample sequenced in a study of immune evolution from preneoplasia to lung adenocarcinoma. TCRdb's copy holds only in-frame clones and misses some; the assay was immunoSEQ multiplex PCR. In the table there are around 3,500 clones, 75% to 85% of which are singletons. What was sequenced was FFPE lung adenocarcinoma in situ tissue. The receptors stem from a person aged 70 to 85 with lung adenocarcinoma.

V and J are TRBV15 and TRBJ2-7; 9 bases map to TRBD1. CDR1 is LNHNV, CDR2 YYDKDF, per germline (reference sequence). The CDR3 has 15 amino acids. J was trimmed by 3 bases and V by 3 bases; bases with no gene match: 6. CDR3 bases: TGTGCCACCAGCAGGGATACAGGGGGCGGCTACGAGCAGTACTTC. Translation: CATSRDTGGGYEQYF.

The chain links TRBV28 to TRBJ1-4, with D possibly being TRBD1 (5 bases). The CDR3 sequence is 12 residues long. In germline, CDR1 is MDHEN, CDR2 SYDVKM. With 4 bases removed from V and 13 bases from J, the gap between germline ends came to 13 bases. CDR3 nucleotide sequence: TGTGCCAGCAGTTCAAGCGGGGGACGACTGTTTTTT. Translating it yields CASSSSGGRLFF.

The CDR3 region is CASSLDGGEQYF. CDR3 in DNA: TGTGCCAGCAGCTTAGACGGCGGCGAGCAGTACTTC. The chain employs TRBV7-2 and TRBJ2-7; unclear D gene. V lost 1 base, J lost 6 bases, and 7 bases lay in between. Per the germline V gene, CDR1 is SGHTA and CDR2 is FQGNSA. The CDR3 is 12 residues long.